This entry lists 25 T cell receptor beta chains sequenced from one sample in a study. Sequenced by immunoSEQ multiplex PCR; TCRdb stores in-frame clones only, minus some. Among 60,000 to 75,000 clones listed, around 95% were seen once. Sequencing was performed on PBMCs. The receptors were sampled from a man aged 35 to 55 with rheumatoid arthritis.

The CDR3 DNA reads TGTGCCAGCAATAGGGGGACAGTGGATAATTCACCCCTCCACTTT. Translated: CASNRGTVDNSPLHF. The V call is TRBV6-5, the J call TRBJ1-6; 7 bases are shared with TRBD1. Germline V gene sequence: CDR1 MNHEY, CDR2 SVGAGI. CDR3 length equals 15 residues. The V gene end was trimmed by 7 bases and the J gene end by 5 bases; junction bases not matched to a gene: 8.

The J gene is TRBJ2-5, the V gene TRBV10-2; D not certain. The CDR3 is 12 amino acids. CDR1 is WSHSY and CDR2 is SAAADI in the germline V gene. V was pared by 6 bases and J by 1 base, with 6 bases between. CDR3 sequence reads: CASRRPQETQYF. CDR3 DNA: TGCGCCAGCAGAAGACCCCAAGAGACCCAGTACTTC.

CDR3 nucleotide sequence: TGTGCCAGCAGCGCCACGGTGAACACTGAAGCTTTCTTT. It yields the protein CASSATVNTEAFF. The chain links TRBV9 to TRBJ1-1; no clear D. Trimming left V 3 bases short and J 0 bases short, with 6 bases between. Germline CDR1 is SGDLS and CDR2 is YYNGEE. This CDR3 has 13 residues.

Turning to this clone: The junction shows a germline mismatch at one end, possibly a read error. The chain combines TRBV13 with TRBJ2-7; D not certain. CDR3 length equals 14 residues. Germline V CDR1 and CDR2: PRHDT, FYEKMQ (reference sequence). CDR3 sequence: CASSLKGFSSEQYF. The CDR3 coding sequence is TGTGCCAGCAGCTTAAAGGGTTTTTCCTCCGAGCAGTACTTC. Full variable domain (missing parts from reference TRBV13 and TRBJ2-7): AAGVIQSPRHLIKEKRETATLKCYPIPRHDTVYWYQQGPGQDPQFLISFYEKMQSDKGSIPDRFSAQQFSDYHSELNMSSLELGDSALYFCASSLKGFSSEQYFGPGTRLTVT.

DNA of the CDR3: TGTGCCAGCAGTATGGTGCGGGATACGCAGTATTTT. This sequence encodes CASSMVRDTQYF. V gene TRBV12-3 or TRBV12-4 combines with J gene TRBJ2-3; D is unresolved. This CDR3 comprises 12 residues. Trimming stripped 5 bases from V and 6 bases from J, with 9 bases between.

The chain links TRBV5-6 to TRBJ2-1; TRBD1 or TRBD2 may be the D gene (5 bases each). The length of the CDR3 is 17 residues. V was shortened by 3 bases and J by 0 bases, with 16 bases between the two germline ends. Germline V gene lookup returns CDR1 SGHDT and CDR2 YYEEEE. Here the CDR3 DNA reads TGTGCCAGCAGCTCGACTGGTGGGACGAGCTCCTACAATGAGCAGTTCTTC. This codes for CASSSTGGTSSYNEQFF. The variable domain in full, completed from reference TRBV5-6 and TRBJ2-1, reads DAGVTQSPTHLIKTRGQQVTLRCSPKSGHDTVSWYQQALGQGPQFIFQYYEEEERQRGNFPDRFSGHQFPNYSSELNVNALLLGDSALYLCASSSTGGTSSYNEQFFGPGTRLTVL.

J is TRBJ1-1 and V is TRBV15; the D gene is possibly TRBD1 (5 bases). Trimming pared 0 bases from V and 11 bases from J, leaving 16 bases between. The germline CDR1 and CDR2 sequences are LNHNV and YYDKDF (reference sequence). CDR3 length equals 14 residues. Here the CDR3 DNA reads TGTGCCACCAGCAGAGATCGGGCAGGGAAGTTTGCTTTCTTT. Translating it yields CATSRDRAGKFAFF.

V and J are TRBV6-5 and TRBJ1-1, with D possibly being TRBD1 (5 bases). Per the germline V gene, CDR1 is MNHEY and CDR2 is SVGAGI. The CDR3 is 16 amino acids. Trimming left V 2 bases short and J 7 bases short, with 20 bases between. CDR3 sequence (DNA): TGTGCCAGCAGTTACGGGGCTTCGAGGGTTGCGAGTGAAGCTTTCTTT. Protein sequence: CASSYGASRVASEAFF.

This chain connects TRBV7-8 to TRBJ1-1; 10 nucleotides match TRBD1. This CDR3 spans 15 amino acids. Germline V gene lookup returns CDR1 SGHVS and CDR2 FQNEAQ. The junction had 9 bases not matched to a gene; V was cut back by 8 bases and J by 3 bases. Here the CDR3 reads CASAETGTGDTEAFF. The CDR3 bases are TGTGCCAGCGCAGAAACCGGGACAGGGGACACTGAAGCTTTCTTT.

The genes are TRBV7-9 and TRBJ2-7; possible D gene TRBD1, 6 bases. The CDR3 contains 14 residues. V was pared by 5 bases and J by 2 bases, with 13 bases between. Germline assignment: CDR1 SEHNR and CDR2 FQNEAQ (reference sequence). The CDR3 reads CASSTPGHTYEQYF. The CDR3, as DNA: TGTGCCAGCAGCACGCCGGGACACACCTACGAGCAGTACTTC.

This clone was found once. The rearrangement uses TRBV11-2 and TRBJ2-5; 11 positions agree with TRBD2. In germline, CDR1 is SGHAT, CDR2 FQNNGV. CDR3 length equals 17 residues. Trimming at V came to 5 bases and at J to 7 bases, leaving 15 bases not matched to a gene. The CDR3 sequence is CASSLPLAGAGRGTQYF. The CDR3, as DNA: TGTGCCAGCAGCCTCCCACTAGCGGGAGCGGGCCGCGGGACCCAGTACTTC.

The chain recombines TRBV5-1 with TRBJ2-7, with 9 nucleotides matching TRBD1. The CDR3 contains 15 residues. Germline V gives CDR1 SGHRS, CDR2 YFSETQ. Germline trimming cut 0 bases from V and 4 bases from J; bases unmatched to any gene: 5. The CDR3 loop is CASSLAAGQGYEQYF. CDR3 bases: TGCGCCAGCAGCTTGGCCGCGGGACAGGGTTACGAGCAGTACTTC.

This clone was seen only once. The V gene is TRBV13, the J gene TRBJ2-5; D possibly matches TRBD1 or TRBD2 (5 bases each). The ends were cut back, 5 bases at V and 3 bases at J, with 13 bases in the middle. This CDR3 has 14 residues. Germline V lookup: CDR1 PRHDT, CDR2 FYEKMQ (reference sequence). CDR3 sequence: CASSLIMGEETQYF. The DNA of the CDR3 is TGTGCCAGCAGCCTGATAATGGGGGAAGAGACCCAGTACTTC.

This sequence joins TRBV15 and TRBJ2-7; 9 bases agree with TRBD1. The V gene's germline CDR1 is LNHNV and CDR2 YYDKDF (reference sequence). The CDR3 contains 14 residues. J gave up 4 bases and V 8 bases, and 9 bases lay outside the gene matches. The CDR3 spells CATGPGQGFYEQYF. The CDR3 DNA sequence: TGTGCCACCGGCCCGGGACAGGGTTTTTACGAGCAGTACTTC. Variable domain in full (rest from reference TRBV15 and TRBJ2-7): DAMVIQNPRYQVTQFGKPVTLSCSQTLNHNVMYWYQQKSSQAPKLLFHYYDKDFNNEADTPDNFQSRRPNTSFCFLDIRSPGLGDTAMYLCATGPGQGFYEQYFGPGTRLTVT.

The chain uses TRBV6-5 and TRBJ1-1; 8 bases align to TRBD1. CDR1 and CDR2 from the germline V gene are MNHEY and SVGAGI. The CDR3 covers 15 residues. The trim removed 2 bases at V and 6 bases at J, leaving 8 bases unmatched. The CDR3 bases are TGTGCCAGCAGTTACGAAGACAGGGGTAGGGCTGAAGCTTTCTTT. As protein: CASSYEDRGRAEAFF.

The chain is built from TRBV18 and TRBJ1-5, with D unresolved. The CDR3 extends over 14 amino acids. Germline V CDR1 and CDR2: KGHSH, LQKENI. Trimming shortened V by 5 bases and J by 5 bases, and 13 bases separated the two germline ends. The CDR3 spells CASSAGNEDQPQHF. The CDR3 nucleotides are TGTGCCAGCTCAGCGGGAAATGAGGATCAGCCCCAGCATTTT. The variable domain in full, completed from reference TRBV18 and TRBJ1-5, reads NAGVMQNPRHLVRRRGQEARLRCSPMKGHSHVYWYRQLPEEGLKFMVYLQKENIIDESGMPKERFSAEFPKEGPSILRIQQVVRGDSAAYFCASSAGNEDQPQHFGDGTRLSIL.

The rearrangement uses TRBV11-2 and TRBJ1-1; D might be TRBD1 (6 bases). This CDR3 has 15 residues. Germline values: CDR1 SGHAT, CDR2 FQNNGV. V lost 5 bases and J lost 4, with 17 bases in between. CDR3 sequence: CASSITGSRGTEAFF. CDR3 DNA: TGTGCCAGCAGCATAACAGGGAGTAGGGGCACTGAAGCTTTCTTT. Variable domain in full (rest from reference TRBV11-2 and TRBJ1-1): EAGVAQSPRYKIIEKRQSVAFWCNPISGHATLYWYQQILGQGPKLLIQFQNNGVVDDSQLPKDRFSAERLKGVDSTLKIQPAKLEDSAVYLCASSITGSRGTEAFFGQGTRLTVV.

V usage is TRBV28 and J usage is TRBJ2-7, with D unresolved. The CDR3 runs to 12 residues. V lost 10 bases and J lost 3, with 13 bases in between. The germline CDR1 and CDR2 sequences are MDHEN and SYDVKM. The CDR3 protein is CATNTPSYEQYF. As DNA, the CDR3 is TGTGCCACCAACACACCAAGCTACGAGCAGTACTTC.

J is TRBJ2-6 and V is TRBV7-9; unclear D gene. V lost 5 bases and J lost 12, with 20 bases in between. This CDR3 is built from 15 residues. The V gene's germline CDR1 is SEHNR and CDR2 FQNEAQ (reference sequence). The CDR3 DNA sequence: TGTGCCAGCAGCCATACAGACCGGACCCCGCCCGTCCTGACTTTC. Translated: CASSHTDRTPPVLTF.

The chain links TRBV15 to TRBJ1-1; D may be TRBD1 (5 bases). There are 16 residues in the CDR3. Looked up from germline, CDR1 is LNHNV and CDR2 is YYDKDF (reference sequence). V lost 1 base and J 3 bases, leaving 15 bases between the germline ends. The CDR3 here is CATSRARGRSYTEAFF. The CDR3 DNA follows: TGTGCCACCAGCAGAGCTCGGGGGAGGTCGTACACTGAAGCTTTCTTT.

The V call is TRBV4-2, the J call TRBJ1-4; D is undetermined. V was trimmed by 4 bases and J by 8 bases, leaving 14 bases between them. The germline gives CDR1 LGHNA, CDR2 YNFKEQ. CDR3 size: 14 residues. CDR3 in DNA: TGTGCCAGCAGCCCCCAAGGGTTTAGAGAAAAACTGTTTTTT. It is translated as CASSPQGFREKLFF.

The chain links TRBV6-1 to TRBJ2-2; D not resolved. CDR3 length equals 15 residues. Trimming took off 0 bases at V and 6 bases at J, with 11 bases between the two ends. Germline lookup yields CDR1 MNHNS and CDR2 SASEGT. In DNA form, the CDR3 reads TGTGCCAGCAGTGAAGCGAAAGGGAATCCCGGGGAGCTGTTTTTT. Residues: CASSEAKGNPGELFF.

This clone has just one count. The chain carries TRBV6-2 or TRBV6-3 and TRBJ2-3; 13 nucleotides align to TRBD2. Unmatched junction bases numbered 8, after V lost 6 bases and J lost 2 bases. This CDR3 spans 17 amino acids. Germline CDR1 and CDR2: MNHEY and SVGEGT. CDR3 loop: CASSVGTSGILTDTQYF. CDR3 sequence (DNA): TGTGCCAGCAGCGTGGGGACTAGCGGGATACTCACAGATACGCAGTATTTT.

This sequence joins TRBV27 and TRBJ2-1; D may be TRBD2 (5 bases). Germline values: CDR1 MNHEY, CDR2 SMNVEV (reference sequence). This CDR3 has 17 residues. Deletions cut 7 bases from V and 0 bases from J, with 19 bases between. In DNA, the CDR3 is TGTGCCAGCACCAAAGGCCAGGCGGGTAGCTCCTACAATGAGCAGTTCTTC. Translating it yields CASTKGQAGSSYNEQFF.

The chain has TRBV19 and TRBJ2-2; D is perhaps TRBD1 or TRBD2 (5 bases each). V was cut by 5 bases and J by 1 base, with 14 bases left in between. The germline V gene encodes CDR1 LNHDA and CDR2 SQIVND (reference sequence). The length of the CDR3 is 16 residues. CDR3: CASSPRGRQNTGELFF. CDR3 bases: TGTGCCAGTAGTCCGAGGGGCAGGCAGAACACCGGGGAGCTGTTTTTT.